The clone carrying this T cell receptor beta chain occurred many times. Study processing details: Reference gene primers were amplified, and this amplification served to estimate nucleated cell counts. Here immunoSEQ multiplex PCR was the method, and the copy in TCRdb shows in-frame clones only, minus some. That table supplies the V and J calls and clone size; D and trimming were determined from the DNA. The table has about 250,000 clones, around nine tenths seen once. In germline, CDR1 is SGHTA, CDR2 FQGTGA. V shed 4 bases, J shed 0 bases, and the junction held 6 bases outside the gene matches. This CDR3 comprises 16 residues. The sample comes from a study of blood T cell repertoires in COVID-19. On the study more broadly: The United States, Italy and Spain were the sources of the acute and convalescent COVID-19 samples. Nucleic acid was either cDNA or gDNA, and it came from T cells, B-cell-depleted T cells, or PBMCs.

The sample consisted of peripheral blood. The rearrangement links TRBV7-3 to TRBJ2-3; 8 bases are shared with TRBD2. This TCR came from a woman aged 60 to 75 who had recovered from COVID-19. The CDR3, as DNA: TGTGCCAGCAGCTCGACACTAGCGGCTAGCACAGATACGCAGTATTTT. Translated, it gives CASSSTLAASTDTQYF.